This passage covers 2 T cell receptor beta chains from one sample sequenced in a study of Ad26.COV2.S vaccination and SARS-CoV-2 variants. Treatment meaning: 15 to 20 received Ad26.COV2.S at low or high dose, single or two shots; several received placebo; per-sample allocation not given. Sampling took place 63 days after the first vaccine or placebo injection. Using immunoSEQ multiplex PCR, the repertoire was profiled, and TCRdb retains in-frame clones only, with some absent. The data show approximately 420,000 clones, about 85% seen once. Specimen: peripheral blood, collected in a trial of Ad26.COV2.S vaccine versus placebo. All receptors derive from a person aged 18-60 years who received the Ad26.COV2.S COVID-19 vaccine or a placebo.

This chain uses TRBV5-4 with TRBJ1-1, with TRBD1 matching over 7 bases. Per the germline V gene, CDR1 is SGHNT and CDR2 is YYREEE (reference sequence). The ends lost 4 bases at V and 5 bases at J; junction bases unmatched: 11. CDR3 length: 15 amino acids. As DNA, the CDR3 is TGTGCCAGCAGCCCGCAGGTTCCCAGGGGGACTGAAGCTTTCTTT. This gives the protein CASSPQVPRGTEAFF. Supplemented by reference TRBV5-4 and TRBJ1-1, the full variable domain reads ETGVTQSPTHLIKTRGQQVTLRCSSQSGHNTVSWYQQALGQGPQFIFQYYREEENGRGNFPPRFSGLQFPNYSSELNVNALELDDSALYLCASSPQVPRGTEAFFGQGTRLTVV.

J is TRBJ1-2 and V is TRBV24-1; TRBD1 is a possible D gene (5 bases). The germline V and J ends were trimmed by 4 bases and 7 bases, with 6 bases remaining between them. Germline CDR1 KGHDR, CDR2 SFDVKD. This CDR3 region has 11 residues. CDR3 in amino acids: CATSEGVGYTF. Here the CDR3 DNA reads TGTGCCACCAGTGAAGGGGTTGGCTACACCTTC.